These T cell receptor beta chains were read from a single sample in a study of Ad26.COV2.S vaccination and SARS-CoV-2 variants. Repertoires were generated with immunoSEQ multiplex PCR, while TCRdb's copy carries only in-frame clones and drops some. This table has about 410,000 clones, 80% to 90% appearing once. The sample was peripheral blood, taken in a trial of Ad26.COV2.S vaccine versus placebo. Source of these receptors: a person aged 18 to 59 who received the Ad26.COV2.S COVID-19 vaccine or a placebo. Each CDR3 is given without its conserved first and last residue. A D gene is named only where the DNA matches it firmly.

cdr3_length: 11; d_call: .; v_call: TRBV2; cdr3_aa: ASRRDKNTEAF
cdr3_length: 13; d_call: TRBD1; v_call: TRBV5-1; cdr3_aa: ASSFRDRGNTEAF
cdr3_length: 13; d_call: .; v_call: TRBV9; cdr3_aa: ASSVEGERYSPLH
cdr3_length: 13; d_call: TRBD2; v_call: TRBV6-2/TRBV6-3; cdr3_aa: ASSSGLAGWETQY
cdr3_length: 13; d_call: .; v_call: TRBV7-2; cdr3_aa: ASSLAAGLGYGYT
cdr3_length: 14; d_call: TRBD1; v_call: TRBV5-8; cdr3_aa: ASSRKQGTINQPQH
cdr3_length: 10; d_call: .; v_call: TRBV2; cdr3_aa: ASRSQDSPLH
cdr3_length: 12; d_call: .; v_call: TRBV3-1/TRBV3-2; cdr3_aa: ASSPRQTNTEAF
cdr3_length: 13; d_call: .; v_call: TRBV11-2; cdr3_aa: ASSPKVGGNSPLH
cdr3_length: 12; d_call: .; v_call: TRBV6-6; cdr3_aa: ASTVNGRNTEAF
cdr3_length: 13; d_call: TRBD2; v_call: TRBV15; cdr3_aa: ATTSGGVADNEQF
cdr3_length: 15; d_call: TRBD2; v_call: TRBV4-1; cdr3_aa: ASSPILAGINTGELF
cdr3_length: 14; d_call: .; v_call: TRBV27; cdr3_aa: ASSLGATSGPYEQY
cdr3_length: 11; d_call: .; v_call: TRBV6-2/TRBV6-3; cdr3_aa: ASSLRWTYGYT
cdr3_length: 9; d_call: .; v_call: TRBV29-1; cdr3_aa: SATLTGELF
cdr3_length: 12; d_call: TRBD1; v_call: TRBV7-9; cdr3_aa: ASSLGRQGGEQY
cdr3_length: 12; d_call: .; v_call: TRBV2; cdr3_aa: ASSGPPGGETQY
cdr3_length: 15; d_call: TRBD2; v_call: TRBV4-2; cdr3_aa: ASSQDWLAGVGNTQY
cdr3_length: 15; d_call: .; v_call: TRBV4-1; cdr3_aa: ASSPPRGRRYITEAF
cdr3_length: 12; d_call: .; v_call: TRBV3-1/TRBV3-2; cdr3_aa: ASSLRESYNEQF
cdr3_length: 10; d_call: .; v_call: TRBV5-8; cdr3_aa: ASSLWGNEQF
cdr3_length: 13; d_call: .; v_call: TRBV6-5; cdr3_aa: ASSLVRDRQETQY
cdr3_length: 13; d_call: TRBD1; v_call: TRBV6-2/TRBV6-3; cdr3_aa: ASSYSGTGFTNQY
cdr3_length: 13; d_call: .; v_call: TRBV4-2; cdr3_aa: ASSPRGTGNYGYT
cdr3_length: 13; d_call: .; v_call: TRBV7-9; cdr3_aa: ASSYVVPTGTEAF
cdr3_length: 12; d_call: .; v_call: TRBV2; cdr3_aa: ASSDQGYRGTQY
cdr3_length: 13; d_call: .; v_call: TRBV10-3; cdr3_aa: AISERGSGDTEAF
cdr3_length: 12; d_call: .; v_call: TRBV6-5; cdr3_aa: ASSYRRPTDTQY
cdr3_length: 16; d_call: .; v_call: TRBV5-1; cdr3_aa: ASSLVPANPLREDTQY
cdr3_length: 13; d_call: TRBD2; v_call: TRBV6-5; cdr3_aa: ASYGGLAGNNEQF
cdr3_length: 12; d_call: .; v_call: TRBV19; cdr3_aa: ASSILYNQETQY
cdr3_length: 13; d_call: .; v_call: TRBV18; cdr3_aa: ASSPGAGSNEKLF
cdr3_length: 12; d_call: TRBD1; v_call: TRBV6-1; cdr3_aa: ASSERTGDAEQY
cdr3_length: 13; d_call: .; v_call: TRBV9; cdr3_aa: ASSPRNGATDTQY
cdr3_length: 12; d_call: .; v_call: TRBV18; cdr3_aa: ASSLLGFNSPLH
cdr3_length: 11; d_call: .; v_call: TRBV2; cdr3_aa: ASHSRLGDTIY
cdr3_length: 15; d_call: TRBD1; v_call: TRBV9; cdr3_aa: ASSYRDRGFPTGELF
cdr3_length: 12; d_call: .; v_call: TRBV5-6; cdr3_aa: ASSETGPNQPQH
cdr3_length: 13; d_call: .; v_call: TRBV2; cdr3_aa: ASNLGWGSRDTQY
cdr3_length: 11; d_call: .; v_call: TRBV3-1/TRBV3-2; cdr3_aa: ASSQSGFTEAF
cdr3_length: 12; d_call: TRBD1; v_call: TRBV24-1; cdr3_aa: ATSATGAPNEQF
cdr3_length: 14; d_call: TRBD2; v_call: TRBV4-1; cdr3_aa: ASSHGLAGAHNEQF
cdr3_length: 11; d_call: .; v_call: TRBV7-9; cdr3_aa: ASSFGSSYEQY
cdr3_length: 14; d_call: TRBD1; v_call: TRBV25-1; cdr3_aa: ASSGAGRGHFVPQY
cdr3_length: 14; d_call: .; v_call: TRBV11-2; cdr3_aa: ASSFRGRLTGDTQY
cdr3_length: 12; d_call: .; v_call: TRBV9; cdr3_aa: ASSVLDKFGELF
cdr3_length: 12; d_call: .; v_call: TRBV19; cdr3_aa: ASSPFDRNTEAF
cdr3_length: 13; d_call: .; v_call: TRBV18; cdr3_aa: ASSPQEAGYNEQF
cdr3_length: 14; d_call: .; v_call: TRBV4-2; cdr3_aa: ASSQVVGADTGELF
cdr3_length: 13; d_call: .; v_call: TRBV9; cdr3_aa: ASSVAAGHSYEQY
cdr3_length: 11; d_call: .; v_call: TRBV4-3; cdr3_aa: ASSPRSSTEQF
cdr3_length: 10; d_call: .; v_call: TRBV7-9; cdr3_aa: ASSLGSQPQH
cdr3_length: 11; d_call: .; v_call: TRBV11-2; cdr3_aa: ASSDLGDYEQY
cdr3_length: 11; d_call: .; v_call: TRBV7-8; cdr3_aa: ASSLPGPGGYT
cdr3_length: 12; d_call: .; v_call: TRBV19; cdr3_aa: ASSMGGDNQPQH
cdr3_length: 13; d_call: .; v_call: TRBV18; cdr3_aa: ASSPLNSLGQPQH
cdr3_length: 12; d_call: TRBD1; v_call: TRBV23-1; cdr3_aa: ASRAEQTGGEAF